This entry lists 2 T cell receptor beta chains sequenced from one sample in a study of cytomegalovirus exposure and HLA in healthy donors. 60 Vbeta and 13 Jbeta primers were used in PCR. The assay was immunoSEQ multiplex PCR, and TCRdb's table has in-frame clones only and misses some. The sample records about 120,000 clones, about 10% being singletons. The sequencing input was PBMCs. Receptors were obtained from a man aged 25-45 years in good health and CMV-seronegative.

This clone appeared a few times. The sample has other DNA sequences that encode this CDR3 too. The V call is TRBV2, the J call TRBJ2-1, with D hard to call. CDR1 is SNHLY and CDR2 is FYNNEI in the germline V gene. V lost 1 base and J 4 bases, leaving 11 bases between the germline ends. CDR3 length: 15 residues. This CDR3 is CASSEGLHSYNEQFF. The DNA for the CDR3 is TGTGCCAGCAGTGAAGGGCTCCACAGTTACAATGAGCAGTTCTTC.

The chain combines TRBV28 with TRBJ2-3, with 14 bases aligning to TRBD2. The CDR3 loop spans 13 amino acids. With 1 base clipped from V and 13 bases from J, the junction kept 1 base outside the gene matches. Germline loops: CDR1 MDHEN, CDR2 SYDVKM. DNA for the CDR3: TGTGCCAGCAGTTTATTGACTAGCGGGAGGGAGTATTTT. It yields the protein CASSLLTSGREYF.